Listed here are 7 T cell receptor beta chains from one sample, sequenced in a study of CD8+CD57+ T cells in acquired aplastic anemia. Genomic DNA acted as the template from which TCR beta VDJ combination and CDR3 sequence profiling were carried out. TCRdb reanalysed the reads using MiXCR and keeps one entry per CDR3 protein. The table lists roughly 170,000 distinct CDR3 sequences, 48% of them singletons. Previously, flow cytometry had revealed CD8+CD57+ cell expansion in the patients chosen for sequencing. Sequencing used sorted CD4+, CD8+, or CD8+CD57+ T cells (not recorded which) from PBMCs. Source of these receptors: a human donor with aplastic anemia.

The rearrangement joins TRBV5-6 to TRBJ2-7; 7 nucleotides align to TRBD1. V lost 1 base to trimming and J lost 4 bases; unmatched junction nucleotides: 8. The CDR3 has 15 residues. Germline-derived CDR1 and CDR2 are SGHDT and YYEEEE. Here the CDR3 DNA reads TGTGCCAGCAGCTTGCGAGGGGGCGCCGTGTACGAGCAGTACTTC. Amino acid sequence: CASSLRGGAVYEQYF.

The chain carries TRBV2 and TRBJ1-6; D not resolved. Germline-derived CDR1 and CDR2 are SNHLY and FYNNEI. The CDR3 totals 13 residues. V lost 4 bases, J lost 3 bases, and 4 bases lay in between. The CDR3 region is CASSGGYNSPLHF. The CDR3 bases are TGTGCCAGCAGTGGTGGCTATAATTCACCCCTCCACTTT.

This chain links TRBV7-3 with TRBJ1-1, with TRBD1 matching over 8 bases. The CDR3 spans 15 residues. V lost 5 bases to trimming and J lost 0 bases; unmatched junction nucleotides: 5. Per the germline V gene, CDR1 is SGHTA and CDR2 is FQGTGA. In DNA form, the CDR3 reads TGTGCCAGCAGCCAAGGACAGGGATTGAACACTGAAGCTTTCTTT. Encoded protein: CASSQGQGLNTEAFF.

This clonotype has at least ten counts. This sequence joins TRBV7-9 and TRBJ1-6; 8 nucleotides line up with TRBD1. Germline trimming cut 5 bases from V and 10 bases from J; bases unmatched to any gene: 7. CDR1 and CDR2 (germline): SEHNR, FQNEAQ (reference sequence). The CDR3 consists of 14 residues. The CDR3 loop reads CASSPRQGNSPLHF. CDR3 DNA sequence: TGTGCCAGCAGCCCCAGACAGGGGAACTCACCCCTCCACTTT.

This clonotype appeared many times. The chain combines TRBV7-8 with TRBJ2-7, with 9 bases matching TRBD1. Germline CDR1 reads SGHVS; CDR2 reads FQNEAQ. V gave up 5 bases and J gave up 2 bases; unmatched junction bases: 4. The CDR3 length is 14 residues. CDR3 nucleotide sequence: TGTGCCAGCAGCCGGGACAGGGCGACCTACGAGCAGTACTTC. It yields the protein CASSRDRATYEQYF.

This clonotype was seen ten or more times. V and J are TRBV11-1 and TRBJ2-3; TRBD2 matches at 14 bases. With V trimmed by 1 base and J by 3 bases, 9 bases remained unmatched. Germline V gene lookup returns CDR1 SGHAT and CDR2 FQDESV (reference sequence). The CDR3 has 19 residues. CDR3: CASSLGVGGTSGGTDTQYF. DNA for the CDR3: TGTGCCAGCAGCTTAGGAGTTGGGGGGACTAGCGGGGGAACAGATACGCAGTATTTT. Complete variable domain (other parts from reference TRBV11-1 and TRBJ2-3): EAEVAQSPRYKITEKSQAVAFWCDPISGHATLYWYRQILGQGPELLVQFQDESVVDDSQLPKDRFSAERLKGVDSTLKIQPAELGDSAMYLCASSLGVGGTSGGTDTQYFGPGTRLTVL.

The chain is built from TRBV15 and TRBJ1-6; D is undetermined. There are 13 residues in the CDR3. Germline CDR1 and CDR2: LNHNV and YYDKDF (reference sequence). Between the trimmed V and J ends, which lost 7 bases and 7 bases, there was a span of 11 bases. CDR3 loop: CATTLSTNSPLHF. CDR3 in DNA: TGTGCCACCACTCTTTCCACGAATTCACCCCTCCACTTT.